The rows below give T cell receptor beta chains drawn from one sample of a study of blood T cells in healthy people across ages. TCRdb itself ran the 5' RACE reads through MiXCR, one entry per CDR3 protein. The table records some 700,000 distinct CDR3 sequences, approximately 39% of them present only once. Sequencing was done on a sample of blood. The receptors come from a woman aged 60-70 years in good health. The CDR3 runs from the conserved cysteine through the conserved F or W.

v_call: TRBV7-9
cdr3_aa: CASSLPGQGRTEAFF

v_call: TRBV20-1
cdr3_aa: CSASPLDRSTEAFF

v_call: TRBV10-3
cdr3_aa: CAISQGEDTEAFF

v_call: TRBV12-3/TRBV12-4
cdr3_aa: CASSGELGLETQYF

v_call: TRBV4-1
cdr3_aa: CASEGNTDTQYF

v_call: TRBV20-1
cdr3_aa: CSARESGGPRVGETQYF

v_call: TRBV5-6
cdr3_aa: CASSLDRAHNEQYF

v_call: TRBV25-1
cdr3_aa: CASSRSTPGGEQYF

v_call: TRBV20-1
cdr3_aa: CSARDFGGSYEQYF

v_call: TRBV6-1
cdr3_aa: CASRRSFQETQYF

v_call: TRBV9
cdr3_aa: CASSGGSGSWNEQFF

v_call: TRBV10-3
cdr3_aa: CATKEGATEQYF

v_call: TRBV20-1
cdr3_aa: CSARLAGGYTDTQYF

v_call: TRBV29-1
cdr3_aa: CSVEIPGAEQYF

v_call: TRBV9
cdr3_aa: CASSAQTGETDTQYF

v_call: TRBV5-1
cdr3_aa: CASSLSWTGDQNTEAFF

v_call: TRBV7-2
cdr3_aa: CASSLGQGGGYTF

v_call: TRBV4-1
cdr3_aa: CASSQDSPGDTQYF

v_call: TRBV4-1
cdr3_aa: CASSPGGRVGNEKLFF

v_call: TRBV2
cdr3_aa: CASGTGTGVNEQFF

v_call: TRBV5-1
cdr3_aa: CASSRGTSGNTDTQYF

v_call: TRBV5-1
cdr3_aa: CASSWEFGNTGELFF